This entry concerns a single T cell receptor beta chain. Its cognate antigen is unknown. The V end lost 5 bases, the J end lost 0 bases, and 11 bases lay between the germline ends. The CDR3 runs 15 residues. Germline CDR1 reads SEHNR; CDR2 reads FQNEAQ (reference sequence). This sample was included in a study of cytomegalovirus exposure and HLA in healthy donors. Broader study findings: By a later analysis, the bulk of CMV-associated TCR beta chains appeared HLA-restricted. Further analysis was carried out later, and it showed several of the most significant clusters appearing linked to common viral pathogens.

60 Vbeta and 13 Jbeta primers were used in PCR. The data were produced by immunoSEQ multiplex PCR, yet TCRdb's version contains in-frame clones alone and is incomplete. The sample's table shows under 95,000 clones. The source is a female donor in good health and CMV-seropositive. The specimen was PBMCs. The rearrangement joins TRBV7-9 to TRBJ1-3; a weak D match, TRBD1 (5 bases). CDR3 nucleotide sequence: TGTGCCAGCAGCCCAAGGGGCAACTCTGGAAACACCATATATTTT. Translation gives CASSPRGNSGNTIYF.